The present T cell receptor (beta chain) was sequenced within a study of blood T cell repertoires in COVID-19. Overall study: Researchers got acute and convalescent COVID-19 samples from the United States, Italy and Spain. PBMCs, B-cell-depleted T cells, or T cells were the source of the cDNA or gDNA that made up the material.

Germline CDR1 is MNHEY and CDR2 is SVGAGI. V gave up 8 bases and J gave up 1 base, with 17 bases separating them. The length of the CDR3 is 15 residues. This clone was seen a few times. How the authors handled the data: By means of reference gene primer amplification, nucleated cell counts were estimated. Repertoires were generated with immunoSEQ multiplex PCR, while TCRdb's copy carries only in-frame clones and drops some. V and J calls and clone size are those listed in that table; D and trimming were worked out from the DNA. The table shows about 260,000 clones, with 88% occurring only once. V gene TRBV6-5 combines with J gene TRBJ2-5; possibly TRBD2 for D (6 bases). The sequenced material came from peripheral blood. The TCR sequence derives from a human donor in a cohort sampled during active COVID-19. The CDR3 sequence: CASVGWAGFQETQYF. The CDR3 DNA follows: TGTGCCAGCGTTGGGTGGGCGGGGTTCCAAGAGACCCAGTACTTC.